This TCR beta chain was obtained from a study of T cell repertoires in cytomegalovirus infection. Study-wide context: Both CMV infection and a matching HLA type were indicated by public TCR beta signatures. Study observations and caveats: Clonotypes of TCR beta that were HLA-C-restricted and CMV-specific dominated the ex vivo response. Public TCR beta family frequency separated CMV-and-HLA carriers, including in an independent cohort.

The CDR3 spans 15 residues. The V and J ends lost 6 bases and 4 bases, in that order; junction bases with no gene match: 9. Germline CDR1 reads LNHDA; CDR2 reads SQIVND (reference sequence). In TCRdb, the reads were re-called with MiXCR into one record per CDR3 protein. The profile covers approximately 70,000 distinct CDR3 sequences, with around 21% appearing a single time and 65% to 85% taken by the ten largest. This clonotype was counted between two and nine times. Antigen: not known. The sequencing sample was made of PBMCs, sequenced either directly or after in vitro stimulation (not recorded which). The V call is TRBV19, the J call TRBJ2-3; 8 bases are a match to TRBD1. The receptor was derived from a human donor in good health (CMV status not recorded). Some clones in this sample may be carry-over from other donors' samples. In DNA form, the CDR3 reads TGTGCCAGTAGGGAGGGGACAGGTCCTCCAGATACGCAGTATTTT. This gives the protein CASREGTGPPDTQYF.